This record covers a single T cell receptor beta chain. Its antigen is unknown. The sample comes from a study of read filtering for tumor transcriptome and immune sequencing. General study findings and limits: IR-seq and RNA-seq agreed better without single-read clonotypes.

With 0 bases removed from V and 2 bases from J, the gap between germline ends came to 6 bases. The length of the CDR3 is 14 residues. The V gene's germline CDR1 is LGHNA and CDR2 YNFKEQ. From roughly 390 ng of RNA, a library with molecular barcoded alpha/delta and beta/gamma adaptors was made. TCRdb reprocessed the reads with MiXCR, giving one entry per CDR3 protein. The sample yields some 120,000 distinct CDR3 sequences, roughly 13% seen once. At the time of active disease, bone marrow was collected from every patient. The sequence was collected from a donor at least 40 years old with multiple myeloma. The sample comprised a population of CD138-negative cells sorted from bone marrow. The chain couples TRBV4-2 to TRBJ2-3, with D hard to call. The chain's CDR3 is CASSQEGYTDTQYF. DNA for the CDR3: TGTGCCAGCAGCCAAGAAGGGTACACAGATACGCAGTATTTT.